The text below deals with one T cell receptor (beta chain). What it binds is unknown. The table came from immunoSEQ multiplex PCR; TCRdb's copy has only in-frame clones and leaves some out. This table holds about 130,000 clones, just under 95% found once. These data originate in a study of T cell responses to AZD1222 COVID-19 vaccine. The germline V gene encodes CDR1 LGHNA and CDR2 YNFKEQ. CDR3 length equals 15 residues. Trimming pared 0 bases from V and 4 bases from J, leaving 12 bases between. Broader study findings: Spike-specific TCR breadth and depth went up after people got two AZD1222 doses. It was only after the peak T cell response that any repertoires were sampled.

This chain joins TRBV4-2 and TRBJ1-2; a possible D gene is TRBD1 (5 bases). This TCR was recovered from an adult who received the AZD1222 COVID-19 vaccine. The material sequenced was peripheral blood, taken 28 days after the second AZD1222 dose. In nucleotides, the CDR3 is TGTGCCAGCAGCCAAGATATAGGGGAGCTCTATGGCTACACCTTC. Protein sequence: CASSQDIGELYGYTF.